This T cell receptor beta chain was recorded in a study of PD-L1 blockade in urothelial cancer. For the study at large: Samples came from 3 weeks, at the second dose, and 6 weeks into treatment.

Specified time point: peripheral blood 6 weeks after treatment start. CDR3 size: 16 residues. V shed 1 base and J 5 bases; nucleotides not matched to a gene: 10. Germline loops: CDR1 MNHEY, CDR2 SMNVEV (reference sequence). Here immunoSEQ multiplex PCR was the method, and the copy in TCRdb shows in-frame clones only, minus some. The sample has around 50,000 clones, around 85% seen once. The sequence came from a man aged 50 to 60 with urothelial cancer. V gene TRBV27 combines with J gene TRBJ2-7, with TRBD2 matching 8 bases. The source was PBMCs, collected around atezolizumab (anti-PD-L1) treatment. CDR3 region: CASSLFSGLVSHEQYF. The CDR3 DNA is TGTGCCAGCAGTTTATTCTCGGGACTAGTGTCCCACGAGCAGTACTTC.